A single sample gave rise to the 10 T cell receptor beta chains below, sequenced in a study of immune heterogeneity within non-small cell lung tumors. Template material comprised bulk tumor genomic DNA at 550 to 650 ng per sample. Primary tumors were biopsied several times each, far apart, intraoperatively. Patients went through curative surgery, and their non-small cell lung cancer was untreated and newly diagnosed. The authors amplified TCR beta CDR3 by multiplex PCR with 32 V and 13 J primers. MiXCR, applied by TCRdb to the multiplex PCR reads, yields one record per CDR3 protein. Seen here are around 21,000 distinct CDR3 sequences, 25% to 30% observed once, and the top ten hold around 4.6%. The sequencing sample was made of lung tumor tissue. These receptors were collected from a man aged 35 to 55 with non-small cell lung cancer.

About this clonotype: An end of the junction does not agree with germline; a read error may underlie this. The chain is built from TRBV7-2 and TRBJ1-6; weak D call: TRBD1 (5 bases). The CDR3 is made up of 15 amino acids. Per germline, CDR1 SGHTA and CDR2 FQGNSA. CDR3: CSSSQGAGNNSPLHF. In DNA form, the CDR3 reads TGTTCCAGCAGCCAAGGGGCGGGGAATAATTCACCCCTCCACTTT. The whole variable domain, filled in from reference TRBV7-2 and TRBJ1-6, reads GAGVSQSPSNKVTEKGKDVELRCDPISGHTALYWYRQSLGQGLEFLIYFQGNSAPDKSGLPSDRFSAERTGGSVSTLTIQRTQQEDSAVYLCSSSQGAGNNSPLHFGNGTRLTVT.

As to this clonotype: No conserved phenylalanine or tryptophan is present at the end of the CDR3, so a read error is the likely explanation. The chain carries TRBV6-2 or TRBV6-3 and TRBJ2-7; 7 bases match TRBD2. CDR1 MNHEY and CDR2 SVGEGT come from the germline V gene. The V segment lost 6 bases and the J segment 4 bases; nucleotides outside the gene matches: 12. The CDR3 totals 15 residues. The CDR3, as DNA: TGTGCCAGCAGCTCCAACGGACTAGAGGGATACGAGCAGTACCTC. Translating gives CASSSNGLEGYEQYL.

The CDR3 sequence: CSAVGLPPYNEQFF. For the CDR3, the DNA is TGCAGTGCTGTAGGACTCCCCCCCTACAATGAGCAGTTCTTC. J is TRBJ2-1 and V is TRBV20-1, with D possibly being TRBD2 (5 bases). The CDR3 contains 14 residues. V lost 5 bases and J 2 bases, leaving 13 bases between the germline ends. Germline V gene sequence: CDR1 DFQATT, CDR2 SNEGSKA (reference sequence).

This clonotype was seen only once. The junction does not match germline at one end; this may be a read error. The chain uses TRBV7-8 and TRBJ2-1, with D tentatively TRBD1 or TRBD2 (5 bases each). From germline, CDR1 is SGHVS and CDR2 FQNEAQ. This CDR3 is 14 amino acids long. Here the CDR3 reads CASSLGDANNEKFF. In nucleotides, the CDR3 is TGTGCCAGCAGCCTAGGGGACGCCAACAATGAGAAGTTCTTC.

The chain joins TRBV19 to TRBJ2-3; D gene ambiguous. CDR1 LNHDA and CDR2 SQIVND come from the germline V gene (reference sequence). V lost 4 bases and J 6 bases, leaving 11 bases between the germline ends. The CDR3 length is 13 residues. The CDR3 loop is CASSKRAVDTQYF. The CDR3 nucleotides are TGTGCCAGTAGTAAAAGGGCAGTTGATACGCAGTATTTT. Looking up the rest from reference TRBV19 and TRBJ2-3 gives the full variable domain: DGGITQSPKYLFRKEGQNVTLSCEQNLNHDAMYWYRQDPGQGLRLIYYSQIVNDFQKGDIAEGYSVSREKKESFPLTVTSAQKNPTAFYLCASSKRAVDTQYFGPGTRLTVL.

This clonotype was detected many times. The J gene is TRBJ2-1, the V gene TRBV6-1; the D gene is possibly TRBD1 (6 bases). Germline-derived CDR1 and CDR2 are MNHNS and SASEGT. The V end lost 5 bases, the J end lost 4 bases, and 12 bases lay between the germline ends. The CDR3 sequence is 14 residues long. Written as DNA, the CDR3 is TGTGCCAGCAGTCCTGGGGGCGCGTACAATGAGCAGTTCTTC. It translates to CASSPGGAYNEQFF.

As to this clonotype: This may be a read error, as it is one base from a much larger clone. The chain couples TRBV19 to TRBJ1-5, with D possibly matching TRBD1 (6 bases). This CDR3 region has 13 residues. From germline, CDR1 is LNHDA and CDR2 SQIVND (reference sequence). The CDR3 DNA reads as TGTGCCAATAGTGCAGGGGAGGTTCAGCCCCAGCATTTT. It yields the protein CANSAGEVQPQHF.

This chain joins TRBV20-1 and TRBJ2-2; 7 bases line up with TRBD2. Germline V gives CDR1 DFQATT, CDR2 SNEGSKA (reference sequence). With V trimmed by 1 base and J by 2 bases, 4 bases remained unmatched. There are 15 residues in the CDR3. CDR3 DNA: TGCAGTGCTAGAGGCGGGAGCGCTAACACCGGGGAGCTGTTTTTT. It translates to CSARGGSANTGELFF.

The V call is TRBV6-1, the J call TRBJ2-7; 11 positions match TRBD2. This CDR3 contains 14 residues. V shed 6 bases and J 6 bases; nucleotides not matched to a gene: 7. Germline values: CDR1 MNHNS, CDR2 SASEGT. The CDR3 nucleotides read TGTGCCAGCAGGGGTAGCGGGAGGGCCGGCGAGCAGTACTTC. Translating gives CASRGSGRAGEQYF.

As regards this clonotype: This could be a read error, since a much larger clone is one nucleotide away. The J gene is TRBJ1-5, the V gene TRBV20-1, with D uncertain. V shed 2 bases and J shed 6 bases, with 8 bases lying between them. This CDR3 contains 12 residues. Germline-derived CDR1 and CDR2 are DFQATT and SNEGSKA (reference sequence). CDR3 in amino acids: CSARTSCQPQHF. Written as DNA, the CDR3 is TGCAGTGCTAGAACCTCTTGTCAGCCCCAGCATTTT.